The 5 T cell receptor beta chains below come from one sample, sequenced in a study of response to subunit inactivated influenza vaccine. TCRdb passed the RT-PCR reads through MiXCR, listing each CDR3 protein once. The profile shows hundreds of thousands of distinct CDR3 sequences, approximately 13% of them singletons. Sequencing used PBMCs from blood, obtained roughly 45 days after vaccination. The receptors shown here come from a man aged 45-60 years who received an inactivated influenza vaccine.

The chain is built from TRBV7-9 and TRBJ2-1; the D gene is possibly TRBD1 (5 bases). Germline loops: CDR1 SEHNR, CDR2 FQNEAQ (reference sequence). V gave up 6 bases and J gave up 12 bases, with 12 bases separating them. The CDR3 is 11 residues long. CDR3 residues: CASSLGQMQFF. CDR3 DNA: TGTGCCAGCAGTCTGGGGCAGATGCAGTTCTTC.

This clonotype was counted only a few times. This rearrangement joins TRBV20-1 to TRBJ2-7, with 8 positions matching TRBD2. The V gene end was trimmed by 3 bases and the J gene end by 2 bases; junction bases not matched to a gene: 9. The CDR3 is made up of 15 amino acids. Germline CDR1 and CDR2: DFQATT and SNEGSKA (reference sequence). The CDR3, as DNA: TGCAGTGCTAGTGGGGGTAGCGGGGACGCCTACGAGCAGTACTTC. Its translation is CSASGGSGDAYEQYF.

This clonotype was detected a few times. The chain links TRBV7-2 to TRBJ2-1; D remains unclear. V lost 4 bases and J 7 bases, leaving 8 bases between the germline ends. The V gene's germline CDR1 is SGHTA and CDR2 FQGNSA. CDR3 size: 12 residues. The CDR3 bases are TGTGCCAGCAGCTGGTTGTTAAATGAGCAGTTCTTC. It codes for CASSWLLNEQFF.

This clonotype was seen a handful of times. This sequence joins TRBV5-1 and TRBJ1-1; D remains unclear. The CDR3 contains 15 residues. Trimming pared 4 bases from V and 3 bases from J, leaving 16 bases between. Germline values: CDR1 SGHRS, CDR2 YFSETQ. The CDR3, as DNA: TGCGCCAGCAGCCGGAGGTCGGGTGGGGACACTGAAGCTTTCTTT. Translated: CASSRRSGGDTEAFF.

This clonotype was counted between two and nine times. The rearrangement links TRBV9 to TRBJ2-1; 11 nucleotides align to TRBD2. The J segment lost 5 bases and the V segment lost 7 bases, leaving 5 bases of the junction unmatched. Germline CDR1 is SGDLS and CDR2 is YYNGEE. This CDR3 is built from 14 residues. The CDR3 DNA follows: TGTGCCAGCCGGAAGACTAGCGGGGACAATGAGCAGTTCTTC. This encodes CASRKTSGDNEQFF.